One sample yielded the 26 T cell receptor beta chains listed below, sequenced in a study of shared clonotypes between healthy human individuals. Assay: immunoSEQ multiplex PCR; the TCRdb copy retains only in-frame clones and omits some. The sample holds millions of clones, roughly 94% seen once. The sample consisted of naive CD4+ T cells sorted from blood. Sample subset: CD45RA+ positively selected. The origin of the receptors is a man between 18 and 35 years old in good health.

This chain connects TRBV18 to TRBJ2-1; D is perhaps TRBD2 (6 bases). In germline, CDR1 is KGHSH, CDR2 LQKENI. This CDR3 has 12 amino acids. The V end was cut by 6 bases, the J end by 5 bases, with 8 bases between. The CDR3 reads CASSAGNNEQFF. The CDR3 DNA follows: TGTGCCAGCTCGGCGGGGAACAATGAGCAGTTCTTC.

V gene TRBV11-2 combines with J gene TRBJ1-1; 7 bases align to TRBD1. Germline loops: CDR1 SGHAT, CDR2 FQNNGV. The length of the CDR3 is 14 residues. The junction had 7 bases not matched to a gene; V was cut back by 5 bases and J by 4 bases. In nucleotides, the CDR3 is TGTGCCAGCAGCCGCCAGGGGGATGTCACTGAAGCTTTCTTT. It translates to CASSRQGDVTEAFF. The full variable domain, its missing parts supplied by reference TRBV11-2 and TRBJ1-1, is EAGVAQSPRYKIIEKRQSVAFWCNPISGHATLYWYQQILGQGPKLLIQFQNNGVVDDSQLPKDRFSAERLKGVDSTLKIQPAKLEDSAVYLCASSRQGDVTEAFFGQGTRLTVV.

The V gene is TRBV30, the J gene TRBJ2-3; 8 bases line up with TRBD1. The CDR3 is 12 residues long. The V gene end was trimmed by 3 bases and the J gene end by 14 bases; junction bases not matched to a gene: 10. Germline values: CDR1 GTSNPN, CDR2 SVGIG (reference sequence). In nucleotides, the CDR3 is TGTGCCTGGAGCCGGAGAGGACAGGGCGGGTATTTT. Residues: CAWSRRGQGGYF. The whole variable domain, remainder taken from reference TRBV30 and TRBJ2-3, is SQTIHQWPATLVQPVGSPLSLECTVEGTSNPNLYWYRQAAGRGLQLLFYSVGIGQISSEVPQNLSASRPQDRQFILSSKKLLLSDSGFYLCAWSRRGQGGYFGPGTRLTVL.

The genes are TRBV2 and TRBJ2-1, with 10 bases aligning to TRBD2. J was trimmed by 9 bases and V by 3 bases; bases with no gene match: 5. Per the germline V gene, CDR1 is SNHLY and CDR2 is FYNNEI. CDR3 length: 14 amino acids. The CDR3 loop is CASSDLGLAVEQFF. The CDR3 DNA is TGTGCCAGCAGTGATTTAGGACTAGCGGTTGAGCAGTTCTTC.

V usage is TRBV6-5 and J usage is TRBJ1-6; D may be TRBD1 (5 bases). CDR1 and CDR2 from the germline V gene are MNHEY and SVGAGI. Trimming removed 4 bases from V and 6 bases from J, with 10 bases in between. The CDR3 is 14 amino acids. DNA of the CDR3: TGTGCCAGCAGTTTCCTGGGGGGTAATTCACCCCTCCACTTT. Protein: CASSFLGGNSPLHF.

The V and J genes are TRBV6-5 and TRBJ1-5, with D tentatively TRBD1 (5 bases). Germline V gene lookup returns CDR1 MNHEY and CDR2 SVGAGI. V dropped 8 bases and J dropped 5 bases, with 13 bases sitting between them. The CDR3 runs to 13 residues. This CDR3 is CASSPRAHQPQHF. The DNA of the CDR3 is TGTGCCAGCTCGCCCAGGGCCCATCAGCCCCAGCATTTT.

The chain carries TRBV9 and TRBJ1-4; D ambiguous. CDR1 SGDLS and CDR2 YYNGEE come from the germline V gene. Trimming removed 1 base from V and 3 bases from J, with 10 bases in between. The CDR3 length is 15 residues. The CDR3 coding sequence is TGTGCCAGCAGCGTAAGAGGGAGCGCTAATGAAAAACTGTTTTTT. Translated, it gives CASSVRGSANEKLFF.

V gene TRBV2 combines with J gene TRBJ2-3; D may be TRBD1 (5 bases). Per germline, CDR1 SNHLY and CDR2 FYNNEI. Trimming pared 7 bases from V and 3 bases from J, leaving 14 bases between. There are 14 residues in the CDR3. CDR3 loop: CASNIGYRTDTQYF. The CDR3 coding sequence is TGTGCCAGCAACATAGGGTACAGGACAGATACGCAGTATTTT.

This chain connects TRBV5-8 to TRBJ2-7; the match to TRBD1 covers 8 bases. Looked up from germline, CDR1 is SGHTS and CDR2 is YDEGEE. This CDR3 comprises 14 residues. Unmatched junction bases numbered 5, after V lost 4 bases and J lost 2 bases. The CDR3 nucleotides are TGTGCCAGCAGCAAGGACAGGGAGGCCTACGAGCAGTACTTC. This codes for CASSKDREAYEQYF.

The rearrangement joins TRBV5-1 to TRBJ2-7; maybe TRBD2 (6 bases). V was clipped by 3 bases and J by 2 bases, with 18 bases between them. The CDR3 has 16 amino acids. Germline assignment: CDR1 SGHRS and CDR2 YFSETQ. The CDR3 DNA is TGCGCCAGCAGCTCCGACCTAGCGAGACCGACCTACGAGCAGTACTTC. It translates to CASSSDLARPTYEQYF.

The rearrangement joins TRBV2 to TRBJ1-3; D gene ambiguous. The CDR3 runs to 16 residues. The germline gives CDR1 SNHLY, CDR2 FYNNEI. Trimming removed 1 base from V and 0 bases from J, with 10 bases in between. CDR3 sequence reads: CASSEEVRNSGNTIYF. DNA for the CDR3: TGTGCCAGCAGTGAAGAGGTACGGAACTCTGGAAACACCATATATTTT.

About this clone: An end of the junction differs from the germline gene, which may be a read error. This chain uses TRBV5-4 with TRBJ2-7; D may match TRBD1 or TRBD2 (5 bases each). CDR1 is SGHNT, CDR2 YYREEE, per germline (reference sequence). The length of the CDR3 is 13 residues. The DNA of the CDR3 is TGTACCAGCAGCTTGGGACCGGGATACGAGCAGTACTTC. It codes for CTSSLGPGYEQYF.

V and J are TRBV29-1 and TRBJ2-1; D is unresolved. The CDR3 has 12 amino acids. V was clipped by 4 bases and J by 4 bases, with 8 bases between them. The germline V gene encodes CDR1 SQVTM and CDR2 ANQGSEA. DNA for the CDR3: TGCAGCGTTGGGGTCGGGTACAATGAGCAGTTCTTC. The encoded protein is CSVGVGYNEQFF.

V usage is TRBV28 and J usage is TRBJ1-4; no reliable D call. Germline CDR1 MDHEN, CDR2 SYDVKM. This CDR3 has 13 amino acids. The V end lost 6 bases, the J end lost 6 bases, and 11 bases lay between the germline ends. CDR3 in amino acids: CASSLVGDEKLFF. CDR3 DNA sequence: TGTGCCAGCAGCCTAGTAGGAGATGAAAAACTGTTTTTT.

Note on this clone: A read error may explain this, as a much larger clone is one base away. V and J are TRBV6-1 and TRBJ1-1; D is perhaps TRBD1 (6 bases). Germline values: CDR1 MNHNS, CDR2 SASEGT. This CDR3 spans 14 amino acids. V lost 3 bases and J lost 6, with 14 bases in between. This CDR3 is CASSENRDRAEAFF. CDR3 in DNA: TGTGCCAGCAGTGAGAACAGGGACCGAGCTGAAGCTTTCTTT.

V and J are TRBV30 and TRBJ1-5; D call uncertain. This CDR3 is built from 12 residues. V dropped 3 bases and J dropped 5 bases, with 8 bases sitting between them. Per germline, CDR1 GTSNPN and CDR2 SVGIG (reference sequence). CDR3 sequence (DNA): TGTGCCTGGAGAAGAGGAGATCAGCCCCAGCATTTT. This encodes CAWRRGDQPQHF. The entire variable domain, with the rest obtained from reference TRBV30 and TRBJ1-5, is as follows: SQTIHQWPATLVQPVGSPLSLECTVEGTSNPNLYWYRQAAGRGLQLLFYSVGIGQISSEVPQNLSASRPQDRQFILSSKKLLLSDSGFYLCAWRRGDQPQHFGDGTRLSIL.

This CDR3 is CASSGPDRGRNIQYF. The CDR3 nucleotides read TGCGCCAGCAGTGGCCCGGACAGGGGGAGGAACATTCAGTACTTC. The V gene is TRBV10-2, the J gene TRBJ2-4, with 10 bases that match TRBD1. Germline CDR1 and CDR2: WSHSY and SAAADI. CDR3 length: 15 amino acids. Germline trimming cut 4 bases from V and 7 bases from J; bases unmatched to any gene: 7.

The genes are TRBV6-1 and TRBJ2-5, with TRBD2 identical over 7 bases. The V segment lost 8 bases and the J segment 5 bases; nucleotides outside the gene matches: 11. There are 14 residues in the CDR3. Germline CDR1 MNHNS, CDR2 SASEGT. Written as DNA, the CDR3 is TGTGCCAGCGTTCGGGCGGGAGCGCAGGAGACCCAGTACTTC. This sequence encodes CASVRAGAQETQYF.

This chain links TRBV19 with TRBJ2-2; 9 nucleotides line up with TRBD1. Germline CDR1 is LNHDA and CDR2 is SQIVND (reference sequence). V lost 4 bases, J lost 5 bases, and 5 bases stayed unmatched. This CDR3 comprises 15 residues. CDR3 sequence (DNA): TGTGCCAGTAGTACTTACAGGGGGCGAACCGGGGAGCTGTTTTTT. Protein product: CASSTYRGRTGELFF.

V is TRBV5-4 and J is TRBJ1-6; D gene uncertain. Trimming shortened V by 4 bases and J by 5 bases, and 16 bases separated the two germline ends. The CDR3 has 16 residues. Germline V gene sequence: CDR1 SGHNT, CDR2 YYREEE (reference sequence). CDR3 sequence: CASSTIGERDNSPLHF. For the CDR3, the DNA is TGTGCCAGCAGCACGATCGGGGAAAGGGATAATTCACCCCTCCACTTT. Full variable domain (rest looked up from reference TRBV5-4 and TRBJ1-6): ETGVTQSPTHLIKTRGQQVTLRCSSQSGHNTVSWYQQALGQGPQFIFQYYREEENGRGNFPPRFSGLQFPNYSSELNVNALELDDSALYLCASSTIGERDNSPLHFGNGTRLTVT.

This clone appeared a single time. The chain joins TRBV18 to TRBJ1-2, with unresolved D. The CDR3 extends over 13 amino acids. Germline CDR1 reads KGHSH; CDR2 reads LQKENI. Between the trimmed V and J ends, which lost 0 bases and 8 bases, there was a span of 10 bases. In nucleotides, the CDR3 is TGTGCCAGCTCACCACCGTCGGGAAACGGCTACACCTTC. Amino acids: CASSPPSGNGYTF.

The chain has TRBV10-1 and TRBJ2-3; perhaps TRBD2 as D (5 bases). CDR1 and CDR2 (germline): WNHNN, SYGVQD (reference sequence). V was pared by 3 bases and J by 2 bases, with 9 bases between. This CDR3 has 14 amino acids. The CDR3 DNA is TGCGCCAGCAGTGACCCAGCGGCCACAGATACGCAGTATTTT. Amino acids: CASSDPAATDTQYF.

The CDR3 sequence is CATSRGQTEKLFF. CDR3 sequence (DNA): TGTGCCACCAGCAGAGGACAGACTGAAAAACTGTTTTTT. The rearrangement links TRBV15 to TRBJ1-4; TRBD1 is a possible D gene (5 bases). Trimming removed 1 base from V and 7 bases from J, with 7 bases in between. CDR3 length: 13 amino acids. CDR1 and CDR2 from the germline V gene are LNHNV and YYDKDF (reference sequence).

About this clone itself: Other DNA sequences in this specimen translate into the identical CDR3. The CDR3, as DNA: TGTGCCAGCAGTGTGCAGGGGAATGAAAAACTGTTTTTT. It is translated as CASSVQGNEKLFF. The chain recombines TRBV2 with TRBJ1-4, with D possibly matching TRBD1 (6 bases). The CDR3 contains 13 residues. V was pared by 4 bases and J by 5 bases, with 8 bases between. Germline V CDR1 and CDR2: SNHLY, FYNNEI.

The chain carries TRBV2 and TRBJ2-7; 8 bases match TRBD2. Losses at the gene ends were 6 bases for V and 2 bases for J; bases not matched to a gene: 6. CDR1 and CDR2 from the germline V gene are SNHLY and FYNNEI. The CDR3 spans 14 residues. The CDR3 is CASRVSGSAYEQYF. The CDR3 coding sequence is TGTGCCAGCAGGGTGAGCGGGAGCGCCTACGAGCAGTACTTC. The whole variable domain, filled in from reference TRBV2 and TRBJ2-7, reads EPEVTQTPSHQVTQMGQEVILRCVPISNHLYFYWYRQILGQKVEFLVSFYNNEISEKSEIFDDQFSVERPDGSNFTLKIRSTKLEDSAMYFCASRVSGSAYEQYFGPGTRLTVT.

The chain couples TRBV6-5 to TRBJ1-1, with a possible D match to TRBD1 (5 bases). The CDR3 is 15 amino acids. V lost 2 bases and J 5 bases, leaving 15 bases between the germline ends. The germline V gene encodes CDR1 MNHEY and CDR2 SVGAGI. The CDR3 DNA reads TGTGCCAGCAGTTACGACGGGGCGGGTTGGACTGAAGCTTTCTTT. Translated, it gives CASSYDGAGWTEAFF.